This T cell receptor beta chain comes out of a study of OX40 agonist ivuxolimab in advanced cancers. TCRdb's copy holds only in-frame clones and misses some; the assay was immunoSEQ multiplex PCR. The sample shows approximately 21,000 clones, about 87% of them seen only once. Germline CDR1 reads LNHDA; CDR2 reads SQIVND (reference sequence). The V and J ends lost 7 bases and 6 bases respectively, with 19 bases between them. The CDR3 is made up of 16 amino acids. V usage is TRBV19 and J usage is TRBJ1-6; D is perhaps TRBD1 (5 bases). The source was CD4+ or CD8+ T cells sorted from blood, collected in a trial of the OX40 agonist ivuxolimab. The receptor was derived from an adult with an advanced solid tumor such as melanoma, head and neck, liver or kidney cancer. The CDR3 sequence: CASKQAWITLNSPLHF. As DNA, the CDR3 is TGTGCCAGTAAACAGGCTTGGATTACCCTTAATTCACCCCTCCACTTT.